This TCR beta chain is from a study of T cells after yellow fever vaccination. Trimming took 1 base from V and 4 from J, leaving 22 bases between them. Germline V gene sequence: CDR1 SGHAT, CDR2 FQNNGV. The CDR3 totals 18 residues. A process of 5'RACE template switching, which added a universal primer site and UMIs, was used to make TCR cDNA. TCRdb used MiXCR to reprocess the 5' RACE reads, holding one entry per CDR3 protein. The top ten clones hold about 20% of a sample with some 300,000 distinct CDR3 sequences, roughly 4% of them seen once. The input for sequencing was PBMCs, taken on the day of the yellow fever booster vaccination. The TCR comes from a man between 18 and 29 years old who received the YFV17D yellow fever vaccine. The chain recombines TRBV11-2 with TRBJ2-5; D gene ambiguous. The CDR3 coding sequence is TGTGCCAGCAGCTTAGTAACGCGTGGGCCCGAGCAGGTAGAGACCCAGTACTTC. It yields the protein CASSLVTRGPEQVETQYF.